The clone carrying this T cell receptor (beta chain) was observed at least ten times. This record comes from a study of T-cell reconstitution after alpha-beta-depleted transplantation in children. V was clipped by 3 bases and J by 8 bases, with 13 bases between them. Germline assignment: CDR1 MNHNS and CDR2 SASEGT. The CDR3 consists of 13 residues. This sample's TCRbeta library carried unique molecular identifier barcodes. Each CDR3 protein is one row after TCRdb ran MiXCR on the PCR reads. The data contain 200,000 to 250,000 distinct CDR3 sequences, around 9.5% of them singletons. The chain combines TRBV6-1 with TRBJ1-1; a possible D gene is TRBD1 (5 bases). This specimen was PBMCs from the stem cell graft donor, taken from the stem cell graft. The TCR comes from a human donor who donated a stem cell graft to a child with acute lymphoblastic leukemia. This CDR3 reads CASSDWGGDEAFF. In nucleotides, the CDR3 is TGTGCCAGCAGTGACTGGGGGGGGGACGAAGCTTTCTTT.